The source of this T cell receptor (beta chain) is a study of blood T cells in healthy people across ages. The study's findings and limits: Long-lived donors had more naive CD4+ cells and higher diversity than aged donors. Older age went with lower TCR beta diversity per million T cells, in a roughly linear way.

Comment on this clonotype: Its antigen remains unknown.

V dropped 3 bases and J dropped 8 bases, with 16 bases sitting between them. There are 14 residues in the CDR3. Per the germline V gene, CDR1 is MNHEY and CDR2 is SMNVEV (reference sequence). Using a J-beta primer mix together with a sample-barcoded 5' primer, a second PCR was run for about 6 to 11 cycles. Each cDNA molecule carried a tag from a template-switch adaptor that contained 12 random nucleotides. MiXCR was run by TCRdb on the 5' RACE reads, yielding one entry per CDR3 protein. The sample yields some 1.8 million distinct CDR3 sequences, about 39% seen once. The sample was blood. This sequence was found in a human donor in good health. The genes are TRBV27 and TRBJ1-2, with D tentatively TRBD1 (6 bases). CDR3 residues: CASSFAGTSIGYTF. DNA of the CDR3: TGTGCCAGCAGTTTCGCGGGGACAAGTATAGGCTACACCTTC.